Each of the 18 T cell receptor beta chains below was sequenced from the same sample in a study of blood T cell repertoires in COVID-19. TCRdb's table, derived via immunoSEQ multiplex PCR, lists solely in-frame clones and lacks some. The data contain tens of thousands of clones, 87% of them singletons. Sequencing was done on a sample of peripheral blood. These receptors were taken from a human donor in a cohort sampled during active COVID-19.

V and J are TRBV19 and TRBJ2-2, with a tentative D call TRBD1 (6 bases). CDR3 length: 16 residues. Germline-derived CDR1 and CDR2 are LNHDA and SQIVND (reference sequence). V was pared by 3 bases and J by 4 bases, with 15 bases between. CDR3 sequence (DNA): TGTGCCAGTAGTATCCTCTCAGGGGTTGGCACCGGGGAGCTGTTTTTT. Protein: CASSILSGVGTGELFF.

This chain links TRBV2 with TRBJ1-5; D gene uncertain. The CDR3 loop spans 15 amino acids. Trimming took off 4 bases at V and 0 bases at J, with 10 bases between the two ends. Germline V gene data show CDR1 as SNHLY and CDR2 as FYNNEI. In DNA, the CDR3 is TGTGCCAGCAGTGGTCAGGAATATAGCAATCAGCCCCAGCATTTT. It specifies CASSGQEYSNQPQHF.

V and J are TRBV20-1 and TRBJ2-3, with D tentatively TRBD2 (5 bases). Trimming left V 6 bases short and J 2 bases short, with 6 bases between. This CDR3 is 11 amino acids long. Looked up from germline, CDR1 is DFQATT and CDR2 is SNEGSKA (reference sequence). CDR3 amino acids: CSARDTDTQYF. In DNA, the CDR3 is TGCAGTGCGAGGGACACAGATACGCAGTATTTT.

The rearrangement links TRBV19 to TRBJ2-7; 14 bases align to TRBD2. This CDR3 contains 17 residues. J gave up 0 bases and V 6 bases, and 7 bases lay outside the gene matches. Germline CDR1 reads LNHDA; CDR2 reads SQIVND (reference sequence). Here the CDR3 DNA reads TGTGCCAGTAGGCAGGGGGGACTAGCGGGGGACTCCTACGAGCAGTACTTC. As protein: CASRQGGLAGDSYEQYF.

V usage is TRBV18 and J usage is TRBJ1-4; 8 bases align to TRBD1. Trimming at V came to 3 bases and at J to 7 bases, leaving 10 bases not matched to a gene. Per the germline V gene, CDR1 is KGHSH and CDR2 is LQKENI. The CDR3 loop spans 16 amino acids. In DNA, the CDR3 is TGTGCCAGCTCACCGACGCTGACAGGGGAGGCTGAAAAACTGTTTTTT. Its translation: CASSPTLTGEAEKLFF.

The DNA of the CDR3 is TGTGCCAGCAGCTTATTTGGGACTAGAGATACCGGGGAGCTGTTTTTT. Encoded protein: CASSLFGTRDTGELFF. The chain uses TRBV7-3 and TRBJ2-2; 8 positions agree with TRBD2. CDR1 is SGHTA, CDR2 FQGTGA, per germline. V was pared by 2 bases and J by 5 bases, with 7 bases of the junction left unmatched. This CDR3 comprises 16 residues.

The genes are TRBV7-9 and TRBJ2-3; 14 bases are a match to TRBD2. The CDR3 loop spans 17 amino acids. With V trimmed by 4 bases and J by 2 bases, 5 bases remained unmatched. The germline V gene encodes CDR1 SEHNR and CDR2 FQNEAQ (reference sequence). For the CDR3, the DNA is TGTGCCAGCAGCTCCTGGACTAGCGGGAGGTTCACAGATACGCAGTATTTT. Its protein is CASSSWTSGRFTDTQYF.

The chain uses TRBV2 and TRBJ1-6, with D possibly matching TRBD1 (6 bases). V dropped 8 bases and J dropped 8 bases, with 16 bases sitting between them. The CDR3 sequence is 14 residues long. The V gene's germline CDR1 is SNHLY and CDR2 FYNNEI. The CDR3 loop reads CASVWEGEYSPLHF. In DNA form, the CDR3 reads TGTGCCAGCGTTTGGGAGGGGGAATATTCACCCCTCCACTTT. Looking up the rest from reference TRBV2 and TRBJ1-6 gives the full variable domain: EPEVTQTPSHQVTQMGQEVILRCVPISNHLYFYWYRQILGQKVEFLVSFYNNEISEKSEIFDDQFSVERPDGSNFTLKIRSTKLEDSAMYFCASVWEGEYSPLHFGNGTRLTVT.

The gene calls are TRBV4-1 and TRBJ2-1, with 8 bases that match TRBD2. Trimming cost V 0 bases and J 0 bases; bases outside gene matches: 4. CDR1 is MGHRA and CDR2 is YSYEKL in the germline V gene. The CDR3 runs 17 residues. CDR3 DNA: TGCGCCAGCAGCCAAGATCCGGGACTAGGCTCCTACAATGAGCAGTTCTTC. Protein product: CASSQDPGLGSYNEQFF.

The chain couples TRBV6-6 to TRBJ2-1, with 7 bases identical to TRBD2. This CDR3 is built from 16 residues. Germline V gene data show CDR1 as MNHNY and CDR2 as SVGAGI (reference sequence). Trimming took 0 bases from V and 3 from J; bases not matched to a gene: 5. The CDR3 is CASSYSPREIYNEQFF. In DNA form, the CDR3 reads TGTGCCAGCAGTTACTCGCCGCGGGAGATCTACAATGAGCAGTTCTTC.

The V call is TRBV7-2, the J call TRBJ2-7; 12 bases line up with TRBD2. Germline CDR1 and CDR2: SGHTA and FQGNSA. This CDR3 contains 15 residues. Unmatched junction bases numbered 4, after V lost 5 bases and J lost 2 bases. CDR3 amino acids: CASSPLAGGPYEQYF. CDR3 nucleotide sequence: TGTGCCAGCAGCCCGCTAGCGGGAGGGCCCTACGAGCAGTACTTC. The variable domain in full, completed from reference TRBV7-2 and TRBJ2-7, reads GAGVSQSPSNKVTEKGKDVELRCDPISGHTALYWYRQSLGQGLEFLIYFQGNSAPDKSGLPSDRFSAERTGGSVSTLTIQRTQQEDSAVYLCASSPLAGGPYEQYFGPGTRLTVT.

The CDR3 spells CATTPPGSYEQYF. CDR3 DNA sequence: TGTGCCACCACCCCTCCAGGATCCTACGAGCAGTACTTC. V usage is TRBV10-3 and J usage is TRBJ2-7; D not resolved. V was shortened by 10 bases and J by 1 base, with 14 bases between the two germline ends. CDR1 ENHRY and CDR2 SYGVKD come from the germline V gene. The CDR3 length is 13 residues.

The chain is built from TRBV5-1 and TRBJ2-1; 12 nucleotides align to TRBD2. Germline V gene lookup returns CDR1 SGHRS and CDR2 YFSETQ. This CDR3 has 18 amino acids. J lost 7 bases, V lost 0 bases, and 11 bases had no gene match. CDR3 in DNA: TGCGCCAGCAGCTTGGGACTAGCGGGAGAGCCGAAGTGGAATGAGCAGTTCTTC. Translating it yields CASSLGLAGEPKWNEQFF.

The chain has TRBV9 and TRBJ2-3, with D tentatively TRBD1 (6 bases). This CDR3 contains 15 residues. Germline V gene sequence: CDR1 SGDLS, CDR2 YYNGEE. V lost 0 bases to trimming and J lost 3 bases, with 11 bases between them. In nucleotides, the CDR3 is TGTGCCAGCAGCGTAGGAGCGACAGGAACAGATACGCAGTATTTT. This codes for CASSVGATGTDTQYF.

Remarks on this clone: The junction does not match germline at one end; this may be a read error. J is TRBJ2-1 and V is TRBV7-7; TRBD2 agrees at 10 bases. The germline CDR1 and CDR2 sequences are SSHAT and FNYEAQ (reference sequence). The CDR3 is 15 residues long. The CDR3 region is CASSKLAGTSNEQFF. CDR3 in DNA: TGTGCTAGCAGCAAACTAGCGGGAACATCCAATGAGCAGTTCTTC.

The chain is built from TRBV5-1 and TRBJ2-7; the match to TRBD2 covers 11 bases. CDR3 length: 15 residues. CDR1 SGHRS and CDR2 YFSETQ come from the germline V gene. V was pared by 3 bases and J by 5 bases, with 7 bases of the junction left unmatched. CDR3 sequence: CASSSLAGGPDEQYF. The CDR3 nucleotides are TGCGCCAGCAGCTCTTTAGCGGGAGGGCCGGACGAGCAGTACTTC.

V and J are TRBV6-5 and TRBJ1-4, with D maybe TRBD1 (6 bases). Germline V gene sequence: CDR1 MNHEY, CDR2 SVGAGI. The CDR3 runs 15 residues. V was clipped by 7 bases and J by 7 bases, with 19 bases between them. The CDR3 reads CASMGWGGSSEKLFF. DNA for the CDR3: TGTGCCAGCATGGGATGGGGGGGCAGTAGTGAAAAACTGTTTTTT.

The genes are TRBV29-1 and TRBJ2-2; D possibly corresponds to TRBD2 (6 bases). CDR1 and CDR2 from the germline V gene are SQVTM and ANQGSEA. Trimming took off 6 bases at V and 3 bases at J, with 17 bases between the two ends. The CDR3 runs 15 residues. The CDR3 sequence: CSVPRVGGYTGELFF. In DNA, the CDR3 is TGCAGCGTCCCCCGGGTGGGAGGTTACACCGGGGAGCTGTTTTTT.